A selection of T cell receptor beta chains follows, all from one sample in a study of blood T cells in healthy people across ages. TCRdb re-called the 5' RACE reads with MiXCR, one entry per CDR3 protein. The table lists about 1.5 million distinct CDR3 sequences, around 39% of them singletons. Sequencing used blood. Receptors originate from a woman between 18 and 30 years old in good health. Each CDR3 is given with its conserved first and last residue.

v_call cdr3_aa
TRBV5-1 CASSLGSSGLGGYGYTF
TRBV5-1 CASSLILGSSYNEQYF
TRBV24-1 CTTSDSGGGPLGEQFF
TRBV12-3/TRBV12-4 CASSFYGQTSPLHF
TRBV6-6 CTSRSGTGSSYNEQFF
TRBV24-1 CATSDPGGFSNQPQHF
TRBV7-2 CASSLDWESSYNSPLHF
TRBV7-9 CASSSTGPQGTDTQYF
TRBV20-1 CSATGSSGGTLQETQYF
TRBV21-1 CASTLTGLADPLQNIQYF
TRBV14 CASSLKGSTQYF
TRBV6-2/TRBV6-3 CASSPLPGLAGGTPGELFF
TRBV20-1 CSAGRGGTYNEQFF
TRBV4-1 CASSQGTRAATNEKLFF